This entry lists 8 T cell receptor beta chains sequenced from one sample in a study of blood T cells in healthy people across ages. The second PCR ran about 6 to 11 cycles with a sample-barcoded 5' primer and J-beta primers. TCRdb itself ran the 5' RACE reads through MiXCR, one entry per CDR3 protein. This table has 790,000 or so distinct CDR3 sequences, roughly 56% appearing once. Sequenced: blood. These TCRs come from a man aged 40-49 years in good health.

The CDR3 region is CASRTGTVGSPLHF. For the CDR3, the DNA is TGTGCCAGCAGGACCGGGACAGTGGGTTCACCCCTCCACTTT. V and J are TRBV28 and TRBJ1-6; the match to TRBD1 covers 7 bases. The CDR3 runs 14 residues. J gave up 9 bases and V 6 bases, and 8 bases lay outside the gene matches. Germline V CDR1 and CDR2: MDHEN, SYDVKM.

The table lists this clonotype with a few counts. The chain joins TRBV5-5 to TRBJ2-3; TRBD1 aligns across 7 bases. The trim removed 6 bases at V and 3 bases at J, leaving 10 bases unmatched. The CDR3 totals 15 residues. Germline assignment: CDR1 SGHKS and CDR2 YYEKEE (reference sequence). DNA of the CDR3: TGTGCCAGCACCCTGACAGGGTTGGTGACAGATACGCAGTATTTT. Translation: CASTLTGLVTDTQYF.

This chain links TRBV7-2 with TRBJ2-5; 9 bases are a match to TRBD1. V lost 4 bases, J lost 5 bases, and 11 bases stayed unmatched. CDR1 SGHTA and CDR2 FQGNSA come from the germline V gene. This CDR3 has 16 residues. The CDR3 loop is CASSSGHRGRDETQYF. Written as DNA, the CDR3 is TGTGCCAGCAGCTCTGGCCACAGGGGGCGGGATGAGACCCAGTACTTC.

CDR3 DNA sequence: TGCAGTGCTAATCTCCACAGTGGGGAGCTCTATGGCTACACCTTC. This gives the protein CSANLHSGELYGYTF. This sequence joins TRBV20-1 and TRBJ1-2, with D unresolved. The CDR3 is made up of 15 amino acids. Germline loops: CDR1 DFQATT, CDR2 SNEGSKA (reference sequence). V dropped 4 bases and J dropped 4 bases, with 19 bases sitting between them.

The chain combines TRBV29-1 with TRBJ1-1, with unresolved D. V lost 8 bases and J lost 1, with 11 bases in between. CDR1 and CDR2 (germline): SQVTM, ANQGSEA. The CDR3 extends over 12 amino acids. This CDR3 reads CSLRLGNTEAFF. DNA for the CDR3: TGCAGCCTACGATTAGGGAACACTGAAGCTTTCTTT.

This clonotype has just a few counts. The chain couples TRBV11-1 to TRBJ2-1, with D hard to call. In germline, CDR1 is SGHAT, CDR2 FQDESV (reference sequence). The ends were cut back, 1 base at V and 0 bases at J, with 7 bases in the middle. This CDR3 comprises 15 residues. CDR3 coding DNA: TGTGCCAGCAGCTTAGACGAGAGCTCCTACAATGAGCAGTTCTTC. This sequence encodes CASSLDESSYNEQFF.

V usage is TRBV6-6 and J usage is TRBJ2-7, with 7 bases fitting TRBD1. From germline, CDR1 is MNHNY and CDR2 SVGAGI (reference sequence). V trimming: 6 bases; J trimming: 1 base; junction bases outside the gene matches: 3. This CDR3 region has 13 residues. CDR3 loop: CASRTGKSYEQYF. The CDR3, as DNA: TGTGCCAGCAGGACAGGGAAATCCTACGAGCAGTACTTC.

The chain employs TRBV6-2 or TRBV6-3 and TRBJ1-5, with 9 bases aligning to TRBD1. The germline gives CDR1 MNHEY, CDR2 SVGEGT. Losses at the gene ends were 2 bases for V and 2 bases for J; bases not matched to a gene: 13. The CDR3 loop spans 19 amino acids. Written as DNA, the CDR3 is TGTGCCAGCAGTTACCGAACCGGGACAGGGAAAGTGGGCAATCAGCCCCAGCATTTT. It codes for CASSYRTGTGKVGNQPQHF.